The next 24 T cell receptor beta chains were all read from a single sample in a study of cytomegalovirus exposure and HLA in healthy donors. Primers for the PCR totalled 60 Vbeta and 13 Jbeta. The protocol was immunoSEQ multiplex PCR, while the TCRdb copy is restricted to in-frame clones and leaves out a portion. This table has about 120,000 clones, roughly four fifths appearing once. The sequencing input was PBMCs. The source of these receptors is a woman in her thirties in good health and CMV-seropositive.

This clone was detected only a few times. CDR3: CASGTGTGVDGYTF. The CDR3 DNA reads as TGTGCCAGCGGCACCGGGACAGGGGTGGATGGCTACACCTTC. The chain is built from TRBV2 and TRBJ1-2; TRBD1 matches 10 bases. From germline, CDR1 is SNHLY and CDR2 FYNNEI. Trimming removed 8 bases from V and 6 bases from J; junction bases left unmatched: 9. This CDR3 spans 14 amino acids.

This sequence joins TRBV9 and TRBJ2-2; tentative D call: TRBD2 (5 bases). Trimming pared 0 bases from V and 1 base from J, leaving 10 bases between. This CDR3 region has 16 residues. Germline CDR1 is SGDLS and CDR2 is YYNGEE. CDR3 sequence: CASSVGGGWNTGELFF. The CDR3 nucleotides are TGTGCCAGCAGCGTAGGTGGAGGTTGGAACACCGGGGAGCTGTTTTTT.

V and J are TRBV4-1 and TRBJ2-1, with TRBD2 as a possible D gene (5 bases). Trimming took off 4 bases at V and 10 bases at J, with 17 bases between the two ends. Per germline, CDR1 MGHRA and CDR2 YSYEKL. This CDR3 is built from 14 residues. Here the CDR3 reads CASSPGLPQAEQFF. CDR3 sequence (DNA): TGCGCCAGCAGCCCCGGACTCCCTCAAGCGGAGCAGTTCTTC.

The chain has TRBV5-4 and TRBJ2-3; D possibly corresponds to TRBD2 (6 bases). The CDR3 sequence is 15 residues long. Per the germline V gene, CDR1 is SGHNT and CDR2 is YYREEE (reference sequence). V was clipped by 0 bases and J by 4 bases, with 12 bases between them. The CDR3 DNA reads as TGTGCCAGCAGCTTGGAGTCAGGGAGGCCAGATACGCAGTATTTT. Protein: CASSLESGRPDTQYF.

This clone was counted only a few times. The chain has TRBV9 and TRBJ2-1; 7 bases are a match to TRBD1. This CDR3 contains 14 residues. The V gene end was trimmed by 0 bases and the J gene end by 7 bases; junction bases not matched to a gene: 4. Germline CDR1 and CDR2: SGDLS and YYNGEE. The CDR3 is CASSVAPTGNEQFF. CDR3 coding DNA: TGTGCCAGCAGCGTAGCCCCGACAGGGAATGAGCAGTTCTTC. The variable domain in full, with the rest retrieved from reference TRBV9 and TRBJ2-1, is DSGVTQTPKHLITATGQRVTLRCSPRSGDLSVYWYQQSLDQGLQFLIQYYNGEERAKGNILERFSAQQFPDLHSELNLSSLELGDSALYFCASSVAPTGNEQFFGPGTRLTVL.

The rearrangement links TRBV7-9 to TRBJ2-3; 7 nucleotides match TRBD1. V lost 6 bases and J lost 2; bases outside the gene matches: 11. Germline lookup yields CDR1 SEHNR and CDR2 FQNEAQ (reference sequence). The CDR3 is 16 amino acids. Here the CDR3 DNA reads TGTGCCAGCAGTTCGGGACAGACCACCACCACAGATACGCAGTATTTT. Translation gives CASSSGQTTTTDTQYF.

To note about this clone: This sample also contains other DNA sequences that code for the same CDR3. The CDR3 protein is CSASGDEQFF. The CDR3 bases are TGCAGTGCTAGCGGTGATGAGCAGTTCTTC. The chain couples TRBV20-1 to TRBJ2-1; D unresolved. Germline V gene sequence: CDR1 DFQATT, CDR2 SNEGSKA (reference sequence). The length of the CDR3 is 10 residues. Trimming pared 3 bases from V and 8 bases from J, leaving 5 bases between.

The chain has TRBV4-1 and TRBJ1-4; possibly TRBD1 for D (5 bases). In germline, CDR1 is MGHRA, CDR2 YSYEKL. The CDR3 has 15 residues. Trimming shortened V by 4 bases and J by 2 bases, and 11 bases separated the two germline ends. CDR3 nucleotide sequence: TGCGCCAGCAGCCCAGCAGGGAAGACTAATGAAAAACTGTTTTTT. Translated: CASSPAGKTNEKLFF.

The chain combines TRBV4-3 with TRBJ1-1, with D unresolved. The CDR3 runs to 14 residues. V was cut by 0 bases and J by 7 bases, with 12 bases left in between. The germline V gene encodes CDR1 LGHNA and CDR2 YSLEER. DNA for the CDR3: TGCGCCAGCAGCCAAGATCATGGCCGACTTGAAGCTTTCTTT. Residues: CASSQDHGRLEAFF.

This chain links TRBV30 with TRBJ2-1, with 10 positions matching TRBD2. CDR1 and CDR2 (germline): GTSNPN, SVGIG (reference sequence). The CDR3 consists of 14 residues. V lost 3 bases and J lost 9; bases outside the gene matches: 8. The CDR3 protein is CAWREAGGVFEQFF. The CDR3 nucleotides are TGTGCCTGGAGGGAAGCGGGGGGGGTATTTGAGCAGTTCTTC.

This clone was detected once. The rearrangement links TRBV7-2 to TRBJ1-2; no definite D call. Germline CDR1 is SGHTA and CDR2 is FQGNSA. Deletions cut 5 bases from V and 2 bases from J, with 12 bases between. CDR3 length: 14 residues. The CDR3 here is CASSPSVRNYGYTF. DNA of the CDR3: TGTGCCAGCAGCCCTAGTGTGCGGAACTATGGCTACACCTTC.

V and J are TRBV27 and TRBJ1-6; D is undetermined. In germline, CDR1 is MNHEY, CDR2 SMNVEV (reference sequence). CDR3 length equals 14 residues. V was pared by 11 bases and J by 5 bases, with 16 bases between. CDR3 bases: TGTGCCGCGAGGGCGGCAGATAATAATTCACCCCTCCACTTT. Translating it yields CAARAADNNSPLHF.

This clone has more than one count but fewer than ten. At the DNA level, this CDR3 is encoded by other sequences in the same sample as well. The rearrangement uses TRBV30 and TRBJ1-2; TRBD1 agrees at 7 bases. V was pared by 3 bases and J by 5 bases, with 6 bases of the junction left unmatched. Germline V gene lookup returns CDR1 GTSNPN and CDR2 SVGIG (reference sequence). This CDR3 contains 13 residues. CDR3 residues: CAWSRDRPYGYTF. In nucleotides, the CDR3 is TGTGCCTGGAGCCGGGACAGACCTTATGGCTACACCTTC.

The J gene is TRBJ2-3, the V gene TRBV7-6; TRBD2 agrees at 8 bases. The V gene end was trimmed by 1 base and the J gene end by 5 bases; junction bases not matched to a gene: 8. Germline CDR1 reads SGHVS; CDR2 reads FNYEAQ. CDR3 length: 16 amino acids. This chain's CDR3 is CASSLVGGGRGDTQYF. The CDR3 DNA is TGTGCCAGCAGCTTAGTCGGCGGGGGGAGAGGAGATACGCAGTATTTT.

This sequence joins TRBV11-1 and TRBJ2-7; TRBD2 matches 7 bases. The V gene's germline CDR1 is SGHAT and CDR2 FQDESV (reference sequence). CDR3 length equals 15 residues. The V gene end was trimmed by 5 bases and the J gene end by 0 bases; junction bases not matched to a gene: 7. Here the CDR3 reads CASSPLGGSSYEQYF. The CDR3 nucleotides are TGTGCCAGCAGCCCCCTAGGCGGGAGCTCCTACGAGCAGTACTTC.

The chain is built from TRBV7-9 and TRBJ2-5; perhaps TRBD1 as D (6 bases). The CDR3 contains 13 residues. V gave up 5 bases and J gave up 4 bases, with 11 bases separating them. The germline gives CDR1 SEHNR, CDR2 FQNEAQ (reference sequence). CDR3 region: CASSLWGPETQYF. CDR3 coding DNA: TGTGCCAGCAGCCTTTGGGGGCCAGAGACCCAGTACTTC.

This clone was seen at least ten times. The chain has TRBV10-3 and TRBJ2-7; D call uncertain. V lost 6 bases and J lost 2, with 8 bases in between. Germline CDR1 is ENHRY and CDR2 is SYGVKD. The CDR3 runs to 12 residues. The CDR3: CAISGRTYEQYF. CDR3 sequence (DNA): TGTGCCATCAGCGGCAGGACCTACGAGCAGTACTTC.

The rearrangement uses TRBV7-6 and TRBJ2-7, with TRBD2 matching over 7 bases. The germline V gene has CDR1 SGHVS and CDR2 FNYEAQ. V gave up 6 bases and J gave up 3 bases; unmatched junction bases: 14. This CDR3 contains 16 residues. CDR3 sequence reads: CASSRTDGGVGYEQYF. CDR3 DNA sequence: TGTGCCAGCAGTCGTACCGATGGGGGGGTAGGCTACGAGCAGTACTTC.

CDR3 coding DNA: TGTGCCAGCAGCTTTAGCGGGGGGGGGAACATTCAGTACTTC. Translating gives CASSFSGGGNIQYF. The J gene is TRBJ2-4, the V gene TRBV11-2, with 11 bases lining up with TRBD2. The germline V gene has CDR1 SGHAT and CDR2 FQNNGV. The CDR3 consists of 14 residues. Trimming at V came to 3 bases and at J to 7 bases, leaving 2 bases not matched to a gene.

The CDR3 nucleotides read TGCAGCGCCGAGGACACAGGGATTCGGGATACGCAGTATTTT. Translating it yields CSAEDTGIRDTQYF. The chain couples TRBV29-1 to TRBJ2-3, with D possibly TRBD1 on 6 matching bases. CDR3 size: 14 residues. CDR1 is SQVTM and CDR2 is ANQGSEA in the germline V gene. V lost 7 bases to trimming and J lost 6 bases, with 20 bases between them.

V and J are TRBV30 and TRBJ1-2; 8 nucleotides agree with TRBD1. The CDR3 sequence is 13 residues long. V lost 6 bases, J lost 0 bases, and 3 bases stayed unmatched. Germline-derived CDR1 and CDR2 are GTSNPN and SVGIG (reference sequence). The CDR3 DNA reads as TGTGCCTGTAGGGACAGGTCTAACTATGGCTACACCTTC. Translation: CACRDRSNYGYTF.

This chain connects TRBV9 to TRBJ2-7; D possibly corresponds to TRBD2 (5 bases). V lost 4 bases, J lost 0 bases, and 17 bases lay in between. The germline CDR1 and CDR2 sequences are SGDLS and YYNGEE. The CDR3 is 16 residues long. The CDR3 nucleotides read TGTGCCAGCAGCCCTAGCCCCGGACGGTTCTCCTACGAGCAGTACTTC. It codes for CASSPSPGRFSYEQYF.

This clone was picked up a small number of times. V gene TRBV6-5 combines with J gene TRBJ2-1; D is ambiguous. This CDR3 is built from 14 residues. Germline CDR1 is MNHEY and CDR2 is SVGAGI. V was cut by 5 bases and J by 7 bases, with 15 bases left in between. CDR3 in amino acids: CASSETGRSNEQFF. The CDR3 DNA follows: TGTGCCAGCAGTGAGACGGGTAGGAGTAATGAGCAGTTCTTC.

This rearrangement joins TRBV6-6 to TRBJ1-2; TRBD1 matches at 7 bases. The CDR3 has 14 amino acids. V lost 5 bases, J lost 2 bases, and 5 bases stayed unmatched. Germline CDR1 is MNHNY and CDR2 is SVGAGI (reference sequence). DNA for the CDR3: TGTGCCAGCAGTCCGGGACAGAGAAACTATGGCTACACCTTC. Translating gives CASSPGQRNYGYTF.